Listed here is a single T cell receptor (beta chain). Its specificity is unknown. The sample belongs to a study of T cell responses to AZD1222 COVID-19 vaccine. Findings and limits, study-wide: Females made up more of the donors, who were largely white British, and clonal diversity may have come out too low. Only five or six AZD1222 recipients were seropositive at baseline.

Only in-frame clones appear in the TCRdb table, and some are missing; sequencing was by immunoSEQ multiplex PCR. The sample contains some 150,000 clones, approximately 88% of which appear only once. The CDR3 covers 16 residues. With 2 bases clipped from V and 3 bases from J, the junction kept 10 bases outside the gene matches. The germline V gene encodes CDR1 SGHRS and CDR2 YFSETQ. The rearrangement links TRBV5-1 to TRBJ1-2, with TRBD1 matching over 7 bases. This sequence originates from an adult in good health. This specimen consisted of peripheral blood, obtained on day 0 of AZD1222 vaccination. CDR3 nucleotides: TGCGCCAGCAGCTTTCACCGGGACAGAGGGGACTATGGCTACACCTTC. As protein: CASSFHRDRGDYGYTF.